The 15 T cell receptor beta chains reported below all come from one sample, sequenced in a study of T cells in women clearing cervical HPV infection. Clones were read by immunoSEQ multiplex PCR, and TCRdb kept only the in-frame ones, dropping some. There are tens of thousands of clones in the sample, with approximately 4.5% held by the top ten. The sequenced material came from blood buffy coat. The receptors originated from a woman between 18 and 70 years old with a cervical HPV16 infection that either progressed to CIN3+ or cleared (not recorded which).

Of note for this clone: The CDR3 end lies 3 residues beyond the end of the read and is filled in from the germline J gene. The chain recombines TRBV24-1 with TRBJ2-3; TRBD1 is a possible D gene (5 bases). The V gene lost 4 bases and the J gene lost 0 bases, with 10 bases spanning the gap. CDR3 size: 15 residues. Looked up from germline, CDR1 is KGHDR and CDR2 is SFDVKD. The sequenced CDR3 bases are TGTGCCACCAGTGACCTCAGGGTTAGCACAGATACG. Translated: CATSDLRVSTDT. From start to end, the CDR3 is CATSDLRVSTDTQYF.

Remarks on this clone: The read halts 3 residues ahead of the CDR3 end, with the missing end drawn from the germline J gene. The chain combines TRBV19 with TRBJ2-5, with D maybe TRBD2 (5 bases). The CDR3 runs to 16 residues. CDR1 is LNHDA, CDR2 SQIVND, per germline (reference sequence). With 4 bases removed from V and 5 bases from J, the gap between germline ends came to 20 bases. CDR3 bases read: TGTGCCAGTAGTACCCAAGGCCTAGCTAAGACCGAGACC. This sequence encodes CASSTQGLAKTET. The full CDR3 is CASSTQGLAKTETQYF.

As concerns this clone: With the read ending 3 residues before the CDR3 end, the germline J gene is used to fill in that end. This chain uses TRBV6-2 or TRBV6-3 with TRBJ2-1; D call uncertain. CDR3 length equals 14 residues. Germline V lookup: CDR1 MNHEY, CDR2 SVGEGT. V dropped 0 bases and J dropped 7 bases, with 10 bases sitting between them. The DNA read from the CDR3 is TGTGCCAGCAGTTACTCGCTGGAAGGGAATGAG. It translates to CASSYSLEGNE. Given in full, the CDR3 is CASSYSLEGNEQFF.

About this clone itself: The CDR3 is cut off 3 residues early in the read; its end comes from the germline J gene. This chain uses TRBV20-1 with TRBJ2-1; 9 nucleotides match TRBD2. J was trimmed by 6 bases and V by 1 base; bases with no gene match: 4. Germline assignment: CDR1 DFQATT and CDR2 SNEGSKA (reference sequence). The length of the CDR3 is 14 residues. Incomplete CDR3 DNA: TGCAGTGCTAGAGGGCTAGCGGGGATCAATGAG. Translating gives CSARGLAGINE. The full CDR3 protein reads CSARGLAGINEQFF.

About this clone: From the germline J gene comes the end of the CDR3, since the read stops 3 residues before it. The V gene is TRBV16, the J gene TRBJ2-1; 7 bases agree with TRBD2. With V trimmed by 8 bases and J by 6 bases, 10 bases remained unmatched. CDR1 KGHSY and CDR2 FQNENV come from the germline V gene. The CDR3 is 14 residues long. The part of the CDR3 DNA that was read is TGTGCCAGCGCCTCTGGCGGGAGCCTCAATGAG. Protein: CASASGGSLNE. The whole CDR3 region reads CASASGGSLNEQFF.

For this clone: The CDR3 extends 3 residues past the end of the read, so its final part is completed from the germline J gene. The chain links TRBV5-1 to TRBJ1-5; a weak D match, TRBD1 (5 bases). Germline assignment: CDR1 SGHRS and CDR2 YFSETQ. V was pared by 4 bases and J by 5 bases, with 13 bases between. The CDR3 loop spans 14 amino acids. The sequenced part of the CDR3 DNA is TGCGCCAGCAGCCCCGGGGGTGGGGATCAGCCC. This codes for CASSPGGGDQP. The complete CDR3 reads CASSPGGGDQPQHF.

For this clone: The read terminates 3 residues before the CDR3 end, so the remaining end is supplied by the germline J gene. The chain links TRBV7-9 to TRBJ2-2; D possibly corresponds to TRBD1 (5 bases). V was pared by 6 bases and J by 3 bases, with 11 bases between. The length of the CDR3 is 14 residues. Germline V CDR1 and CDR2: SEHNR, FQNEAQ (reference sequence). The CDR3 bases that were read are TGTGCCAGCAGTTGGGGCAGATACACCGGGGAG. Translating gives CASSWGRYTGE. The full-length CDR3 reads as CASSWGRYTGELFF.

The covered CDR3 bases are TGTGCCAGCAGCTTAAGGGGGAGTTCGAACACTGAA. Translated: CASSLRGSSNTE. The entire CDR3 reads CASSLRGSSNTEAFF. This sequence joins TRBV13 and TRBJ1-1; D possibly corresponds to TRBD1 (6 bases). The CDR3 goes on 3 residues after the read ends, and that part is filled in from the germline J gene. Between the trimmed V and J ends, which lost 2 bases and 1 base, there was a span of 11 bases. CDR1 and CDR2 from the germline V gene are PRHDT and FYEKMQ (reference sequence). The CDR3 is 15 amino acids.

Comments on this clone: Read sequence stops 3 residues before the CDR3 end, and the germline J gene provides the missing end. V gene TRBV5-1 combines with J gene TRBJ1-1; tentatively, D is TRBD1 (6 bases). The CDR3 loop spans 11 amino acids. Germline assignment: CDR1 SGHRS and CDR2 YFSETQ. CDR3 bases read: TGCGCCAGCAGCTGGGGACAAGAA. It encodes CASSWGQE. Given in full, the CDR3 is CASSWGQEAFF.

With regard to this clone: The read gets to within 3 residues of the CDR3 end, and the germline J gene fills in the rest. The chain joins TRBV20-1 to TRBJ2-1; 12 bases line up with TRBD2. Germline lookup yields CDR1 DFQATT and CDR2 SNEGSKA (reference sequence). V dropped 1 base and J dropped 0; count of bases not matched to a gene: 7. The CDR3 runs 18 residues. This CDR3 is CSARVLAGGTSSYNEQFF. CDR3 DNA, as far as it was read: TGCAGTGCTAGAGTACTAGCGGGGGGCACGAGCTCCTACAATGAG.

In the case of this clone: The DNA ends 3 residues before the CDR3 does, and the rest of the CDR3 is filled in from the germline J gene. The chain is built from TRBV15 and TRBJ1-6; no reliable D call. V dropped 4 bases and J dropped 5 bases, with 12 bases sitting between them. From germline, CDR1 is LNHNV and CDR2 YYDKDF (reference sequence). The CDR3 totals 15 residues. CDR3 DNA, as far as it was read: TGTGCCACCAGCAAAGACACGCCAGATAATTCACCC. Its translation is CATSKDTPDNSP. The whole CDR3 sequence reads CATSKDTPDNSPLHF.

In regard to this clone: The CDR3 end lies 3 residues beyond the end of the read and is filled in from the germline J gene. The chain combines TRBV2 with TRBJ1-1; TRBD1 matches 8 bases. This CDR3 spans 14 amino acids. After removal of 6 bases from V and 5 bases from J, the junction contained 8 bases not matched to a gene. Germline V gene sequence: CDR1 SNHLY, CDR2 FYNNEI. The part of the CDR3 DNA that was read is TGTGCCAGCAGCCCGGGCAGGGGGCGAACTGAA. Its translation is CASSPGRGRTE. Given in full, the CDR3 is CASSPGRGRTEAFF.

For this clone: Read coverage stops 3 residues before the CDR3 terminus; the germline J gene supplies the remainder. J is TRBJ2-1 and V is TRBV5-1, with TRBD1 identical over 11 bases. With 3 bases clipped from V and 7 bases from J, the junction kept 6 bases outside the gene matches. Germline V gene sequence: CDR1 SGHRS, CDR2 YFSETQ. The CDR3 spans 15 residues. The sequenced CDR3 bases are TGCGCCAGCAGCTACGACGGGACAGGGGGGAATGAG. Its translation is CASSYDGTGGNE. The whole CDR3 is CASSYDGTGGNEQFF.

Regarding this clone: The sequence runs out 3 residues before the end of the CDR3; the remainder is reconstructed from the germline J gene. The chain uses TRBV19 and TRBJ2-7, with 7 bases lining up with TRBD1. The V segment lost 5 bases and the J segment 5 bases; nucleotides outside the gene matches: 12. This CDR3 region has 15 residues. Germline CDR1 is LNHDA and CDR2 is SQIVND (reference sequence). The CDR3 loop reads CASSARQGGFHEQYF. The CDR3 DNA, read in part, is TGTGCCAGTAGTGCCAGACAGGGTGGTTTCCACGAG.

Comment on this clone: The read ends 3 residues shy of where the CDR3 ends; the end is completed using the germline J gene. J is TRBJ2-3 and V is TRBV5-1; 9 nucleotides align to TRBD1. This CDR3 region has 16 residues. Per the germline V gene, CDR1 is SGHRS and CDR2 is YFSETQ. The ends lost 1 base at V and 0 bases at J; junction bases unmatched: 3. The CDR3 sequence: CASSLSGTGSTDTQYF. The CDR3 DNA, read in part, is TGCGCCAGCAGCTTGTCCGGGACAGGGAGCACAGATACG. Supplemented by reference TRBV5-1 and TRBJ2-3, the full variable domain reads KAGVTQTPRYLIKTRGQQVTLSCSPISGHRSVSWYQQTPGQGLQFLFEYFSETQRNKGNFPGRFSGRQFSNSRSEMNVSTLELGDSALYLCASSLSGTGSTDTQYFGPGTRLTVL.